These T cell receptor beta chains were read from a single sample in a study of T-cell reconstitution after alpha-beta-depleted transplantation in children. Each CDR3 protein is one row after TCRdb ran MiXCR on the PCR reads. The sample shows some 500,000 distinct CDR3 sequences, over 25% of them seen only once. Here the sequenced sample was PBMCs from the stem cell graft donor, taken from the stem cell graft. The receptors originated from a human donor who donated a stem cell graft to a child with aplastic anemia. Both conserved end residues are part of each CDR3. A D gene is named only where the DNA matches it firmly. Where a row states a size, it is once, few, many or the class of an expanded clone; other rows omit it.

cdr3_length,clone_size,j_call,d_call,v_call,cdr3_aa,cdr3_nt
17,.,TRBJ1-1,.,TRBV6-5,CASSYSTTGTLNTEAFF,TGTGCCAGCAGTTACTCGACTACCGGGACTCTTAACACTGAAGCTTTCTTT
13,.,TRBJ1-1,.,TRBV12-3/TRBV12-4,CASTSSLNTEAFF,TGTGCCAGCACCTCGAGCTTGAACACTGAAGCTTTCTTT
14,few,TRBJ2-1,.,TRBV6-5,CASTSRGFYNEQFF,TGTGCCAGCACTTCAAGGGGATTCTACAATGAGCAGTTCTTC
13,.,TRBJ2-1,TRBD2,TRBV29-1,CSVEPGGLVEQFF,TGCAGCGTTGAACCGGGAGGGCTTGTTGAGCAGTTCTTC
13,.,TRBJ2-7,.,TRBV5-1,CASSLGRGDEQYF,TGCGCCAGCAGCTTGGGGCGAGGGGACGAGCAGTACTTC
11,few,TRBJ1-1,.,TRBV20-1,CSAHGGPRAFF,TGCAGTGCGCACGGAGGCCCGAGGGCTTTCTTT
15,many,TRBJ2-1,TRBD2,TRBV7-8,CASSLGGAGGNEQFF,TGTGCCAGCAGCTTAGGCGGAGCGGGAGGAAATGAGCAGTTCTTC
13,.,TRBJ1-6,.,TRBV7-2,CASSGGINSPLHF,TGTGCCAGCAGCGGCGGAATTAATTCACCCCTCCACTTT
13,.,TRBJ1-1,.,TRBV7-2,CASSTSSGTEAFF,TGTGCCAGCAGCACCTCAAGCGGAACTGAAGCTTTCTTT
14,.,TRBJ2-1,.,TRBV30,CAWRRVSRTNEQFF,TGTGCCTGGAGGAGGGTCTCCAGGACCAATGAGCAGTTCTTC
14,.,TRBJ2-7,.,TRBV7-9,CASSLLMETYEQYF,TGTGCCAGCAGCTTATTAATGGAGACCTACGAGCAGTACTTC
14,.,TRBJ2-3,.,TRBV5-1,CASTTEPRTDTQYF,TGCGCCAGCACTACTGAGCCCCGCACAGATACGCAGTATTTT
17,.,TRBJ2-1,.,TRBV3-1,CASSQDFGAAGYNEQFF,TGTGCCAGCAGCCAAGATTTTGGGGCAGCTGGATACAATGAGCAGTTCTTC
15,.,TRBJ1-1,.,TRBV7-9,CASSLAGLRNTEAFF,TGTGCCAGCAGCTTAGCGGGACTTCGGAACACTGAAGCTTTCTTT
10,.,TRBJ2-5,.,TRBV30,CAWRRETQYF,TGTGCCTGGAGGCGAGAGACCCAGTACTTC
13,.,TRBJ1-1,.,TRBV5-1,CASTEGLLTEAFF,TGCGCCAGCACCGAGGGTCTTCTCACTGAAGCTTTCTTT
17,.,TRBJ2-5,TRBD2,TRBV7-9,CASSLVTPLAGVETQYF,TGTGCCAGCAGCTTAGTAACCCCACTAGCGGGAGTTGAGACCCAGTACTTC
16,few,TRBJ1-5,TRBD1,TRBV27,CASKSGTGEVDQPQHF,TGTGCCAGCAAGTCCGGGACAGGGGAGGTCGATCAGCCCCAGCATTTT
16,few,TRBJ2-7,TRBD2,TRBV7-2,CASSPEASGSVYEQYF,TGTGCCAGCAGCCCCGAGGCTAGCGGGTCCGTCTACGAGCAGTACTTC
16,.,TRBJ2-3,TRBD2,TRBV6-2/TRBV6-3,CASSFGLAGVIDTQYF,TGTGCCAGCAGTTTCGGACTAGCGGGAGTAATAGATACGCAGTATTTT
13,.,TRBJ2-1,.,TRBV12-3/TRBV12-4,CASSSEYPMKEFF,TGTGCCAGCAGTTCAGAGTACCCAATGAAGGAGTTCTTC
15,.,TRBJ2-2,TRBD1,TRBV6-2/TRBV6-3,CASSHGTAQTGELFF,TGTGCCAGCAGTCATGGGACAGCACAAACCGGGGAGCTGTTTTTT
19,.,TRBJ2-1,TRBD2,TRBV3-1,CASTQDGRLAGGFYNEQFF,TGTGCCAGCACCCAAGATGGGCGACTAGCGGGAGGCTTCTACAATGAGCAGTTCTTC
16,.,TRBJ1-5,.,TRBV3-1,CASSSSPGPWNQPQHF,TGTGCCAGCAGCTCTTCGCCCGGGCCGTGGAATCAGCCCCAGCATTTT
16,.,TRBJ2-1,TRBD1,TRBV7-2,CASSPAGTGAYNEQFF,TGTGCCAGCAGCCCGGCCGGGACAGGGGCCTACAATGAGCAGTTCTTC
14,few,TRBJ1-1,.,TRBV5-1,CASSLSGENTEAFF,TGCGCCAGCAGCTTGAGCGGGGAGAACACTGAAGCTTTCTTT
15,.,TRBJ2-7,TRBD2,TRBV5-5,CASSLLSSGTYEQYF,TGTGCCAGCAGCTTGCTGTCTAGCGGAACCTACGAGCAGTACTTC
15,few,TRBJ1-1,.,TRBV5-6,CASSLVGGQNTEAFF,TGTGCCAGCAGCTTGGTTGGCGGCCAGAACACTGAAGCTTTCTTT
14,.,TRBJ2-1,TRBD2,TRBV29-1,CSASSAGSYNEQFF,TGCAGCGCTTCCTCAGCGGGATCTTACAATGAGCAGTTCTTC
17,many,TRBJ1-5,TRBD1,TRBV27,CASSLFPGQGISQPQHF,TGTGCCAGCAGTTTGTTCCCGGGACAGGGGATCAGTCAGCCCCAGCATTTT
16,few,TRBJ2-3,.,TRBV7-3,CASSRMGPSETDTQYF,TGTGCCAGCAGCAGAATGGGTCCTAGCGAAACAGATACGCAGTATTTT
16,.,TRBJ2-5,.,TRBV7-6,CASSFIYGGRRETQYF,TGTGCCAGCAGCTTTATATACGGGGGAAGACGCGAGACCCAGTACTTC
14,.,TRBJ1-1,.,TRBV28,CASSSAGVNTEAFF,TGTGCCAGCAGTTCAGCAGGGGTGAACACTGAAGCTTTCTTT
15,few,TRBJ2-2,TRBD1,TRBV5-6,CASSLGQGVTGELFF,TGTGCCAGCAGCTTGGGACAGGGGGTAACCGGGGAGCTGTTTTTT
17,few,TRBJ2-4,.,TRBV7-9,CASSPGLPQGAKNIQYF,TGTGCCAGCAGCCCGGGACTCCCTCAAGGAGCCAAAAACATTCAGTACTTC
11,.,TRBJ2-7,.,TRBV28,CASSLDSEQYF,TGTGCCAGCAGTCTTGATAGTGAGCAGTACTTC
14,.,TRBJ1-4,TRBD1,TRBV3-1,CASSQVTGSEKLFF,TGTGCCAGCAGCCAAGTGACAGGGAGTGAAAAACTGTTTTTT
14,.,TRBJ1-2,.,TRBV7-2,CASSPVRGNYGYTF,TGTGCCAGCAGCCCAGTCAGGGGTAACTATGGCTACACCTTC
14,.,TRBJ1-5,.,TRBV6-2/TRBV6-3,CASSRGSVNQPQHF,TGTGCCAGCAGTCGGGGTTCGGTTAATCAGCCCCAGCATTTT
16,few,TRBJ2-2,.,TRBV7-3,CASSLTGASNTGELFF,TGTGCCAGCAGCTTAACGGGCGCTTCGAACACCGGGGAGCTGTTTTTT
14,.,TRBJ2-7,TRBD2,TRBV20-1,CSARDASGIYEQYF,TGCAGTGCTAGAGATGCTAGCGGGATCTACGAGCAGTACTTC
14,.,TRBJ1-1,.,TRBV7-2,CASSLGAGDTEAFF,TGTGCCAGCAGCTTAGGGGCAGGGGACACTGAAGCTTTCTTT
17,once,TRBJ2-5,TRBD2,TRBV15,CATSATLGTSGQETQYF,TGTGCCACCAGCGCTACACTCGGGACTAGCGGACAAGAGACCCAGTACTTC
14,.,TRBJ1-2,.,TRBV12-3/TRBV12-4,CASSLVGGVYGYTF,TGTGCCAGCAGTTTAGTGGGGGGCGTCTATGGCTACACCTTC
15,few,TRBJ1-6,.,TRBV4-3,CASSPGGTSNSPLHF,TGCGCCAGCAGCCCCGGGGGCACGAGTAATTCACCCCTCCACTTT
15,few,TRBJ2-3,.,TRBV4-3,CASSQDSLATDTQYF,TGCGCCAGCAGCCAAGATTCCTTGGCCACAGATACGCAGTATTTT
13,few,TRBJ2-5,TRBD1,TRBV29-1,CSGAGTGKETQYF,TGCAGCGGCGCCGGGACAGGGAAAGAGACCCAGTACTTC
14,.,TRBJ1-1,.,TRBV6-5,CASSYSSVNTEAFF,TGTGCCAGCAGTTACTCGTCAGTGAACACTGAAGCTTTCTTT
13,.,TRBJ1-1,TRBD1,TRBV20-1,CSATRQGAAEAFF,TGCAGTGCTACCAGACAGGGGGCAGCTGAAGCTTTCTTT
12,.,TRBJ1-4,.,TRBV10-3,CAIGEGDEKLFF,TGTGCCATCGGGGAGGGAGATGAAAAACTGTTTTTT
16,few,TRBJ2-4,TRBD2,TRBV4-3,CASSQETTSGSNIQYF,TGCGCCAGCAGCCAAGAAACGACTAGCGGGTCAAACATTCAGTACTTC